A single sample is the source of the 6 T cell receptor beta chains below, sequenced in a study of CD8 T cells in ankylosing spondylitis. TCRdb used MiXCR to reprocess the 5' RACE reads, holding one entry per CDR3 protein. The sample contains fewer than 200,000 distinct CDR3 sequences, 8.5% to 10% of which appear only once. The sequencing input was blood, either unsorted or a sorted T cell fraction (not recorded which). Source of these receptors: a female donor with ankylosing spondylitis or in good health (not recorded which).

This clonotype appeared a few times. The gene calls are TRBV4-2 and TRBJ2-7, with D maybe TRBD1 (5 bases). The germline CDR1 and CDR2 sequences are LGHNA and YNFKEQ. The germline V and J ends were trimmed by 3 bases and 3 bases, with 12 bases remaining between them. The CDR3 totals 14 residues. The CDR3 DNA follows: TGTGCCAGCAGCCATTCGGAAGGGGACTACGAGCAGTACTTC. Protein: CASSHSEGDYEQYF.

Only a few counts were recorded for this clonotype. The chain joins TRBV5-4 to TRBJ2-7, with D hard to call. CDR3 length: 11 residues. V was clipped by 0 bases and J by 5 bases, with 3 bases between them. Germline loops: CDR1 SGHNT, CDR2 YYREEE (reference sequence). The CDR3 here is CASSLDHEQYF. The CDR3 DNA reads as TGTGCCAGCAGCTTGGACCACGAGCAGTACTTC.

This clonotype was detected only a few times. The J gene is TRBJ1-2, the V gene TRBV29-1; tentative D call: TRBD1 (6 bases). The CDR3 contains 13 residues. V dropped 5 bases and J dropped 4 bases, with 14 bases sitting between them. Germline CDR1 reads SQVTM; CDR2 reads ANQGSEA. The CDR3 protein is CSVTRTASYGYTF. The CDR3 DNA is TGCAGCGTTACCAGGACAGCCTCCTATGGCTACACCTTC.

This clonotype has a count of ten or more. This chain connects TRBV4-1 to TRBJ2-7; the D gene is possibly TRBD2 (5 bases). There are 15 residues in the CDR3. Germline V gene lookup returns CDR1 MGHRA and CDR2 YSYEKL. V was cut by 0 bases and J by 3 bases, with 12 bases left in between. The CDR3 reads CASSQEADSLYEQYF. The CDR3 nucleotides are TGCGCCAGCAGCCAAGAGGCGGACTCGCTCTACGAGCAGTACTTC.

This clonotype was observed many times. This rearrangement joins TRBV28 to TRBJ2-1; D not resolved. Trimming left V 3 bases short and J 10 bases short, with 7 bases between. CDR3 length: 11 amino acids. CDR1 is MDHEN and CDR2 is SYDVKM in the germline V gene. CDR3 region: CASSLQLEQFF. The CDR3 DNA sequence: TGTGCCAGCAGTTTGCAACTGGAGCAGTTCTTC.

This clonotype was seen only a few times. The chain uses TRBV27 and TRBJ2-3, with 8 bases fitting TRBD2. The ends lost 7 bases at V and 1 base at J; junction bases unmatched: 4. The CDR3 spans 14 residues. CDR1 is MNHEY and CDR2 is SMNVEV in the germline V gene (reference sequence). CDR3 sequence: CASNPGGGTDTQYF. For the CDR3, the DNA is TGTGCCAGCAACCCGGGAGGGGGCACAGATACGCAGTATTTT.